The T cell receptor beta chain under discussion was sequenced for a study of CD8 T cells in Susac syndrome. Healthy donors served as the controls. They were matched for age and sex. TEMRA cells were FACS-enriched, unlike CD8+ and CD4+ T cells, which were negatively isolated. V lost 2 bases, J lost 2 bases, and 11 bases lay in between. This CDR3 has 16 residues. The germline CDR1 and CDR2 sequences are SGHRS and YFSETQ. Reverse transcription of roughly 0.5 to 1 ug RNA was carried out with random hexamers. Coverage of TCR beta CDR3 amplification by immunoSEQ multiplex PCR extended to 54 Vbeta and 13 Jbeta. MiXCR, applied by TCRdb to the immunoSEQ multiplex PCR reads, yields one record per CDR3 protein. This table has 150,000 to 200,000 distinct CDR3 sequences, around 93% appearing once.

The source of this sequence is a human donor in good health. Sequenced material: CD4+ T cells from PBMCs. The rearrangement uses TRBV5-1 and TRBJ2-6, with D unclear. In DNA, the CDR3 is TGCGCCAGCAGCTTAAGTAGTGAAACTGGGGCCAACGTCCTGACTTTC. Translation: CASSLSSETGANVLTF. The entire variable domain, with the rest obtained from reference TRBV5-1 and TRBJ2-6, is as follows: KAGVTQTPRYLIKTRGQQVTLSCSPISGHRSVSWYQQTPGQGLQFLFEYFSETQRNKGNFPGRFSGRQFSNSRSEMNVSTLELGDSALYLCASSLSSETGANVLTFGAGSRLTVL.